Here is one TCR beta chain with its context. The data originate from a study of blood T cells in healthy people across ages. Germline lookup yields CDR1 SEHNR and CDR2 FQNEAQ (reference sequence). The CDR3 extends over 10 amino acids. For the second PCR, which ran for about 7 to 11 cycles, a sample-barcoded 5' primer and a J-beta primer mix were used. Tagging of each cDNA molecule was performed by a template-switch adaptor with 12 random nucleotides. A single record per CDR3 protein comes from TCRdb applying MiXCR to the 5' RACE reads. The table lists some 1.4 million distinct CDR3 sequences, about 40% of them singletons.

The sequenced material came from blood. V is TRBV7-9 and J is TRBJ2-2; D call uncertain. The source is a woman between 18 and 30 years old in good health. The CDR3 DNA sequence: TGTGCTAGTGACACCGGGGAGCTGTTTTTT. Its translation: CASDTGELFF.